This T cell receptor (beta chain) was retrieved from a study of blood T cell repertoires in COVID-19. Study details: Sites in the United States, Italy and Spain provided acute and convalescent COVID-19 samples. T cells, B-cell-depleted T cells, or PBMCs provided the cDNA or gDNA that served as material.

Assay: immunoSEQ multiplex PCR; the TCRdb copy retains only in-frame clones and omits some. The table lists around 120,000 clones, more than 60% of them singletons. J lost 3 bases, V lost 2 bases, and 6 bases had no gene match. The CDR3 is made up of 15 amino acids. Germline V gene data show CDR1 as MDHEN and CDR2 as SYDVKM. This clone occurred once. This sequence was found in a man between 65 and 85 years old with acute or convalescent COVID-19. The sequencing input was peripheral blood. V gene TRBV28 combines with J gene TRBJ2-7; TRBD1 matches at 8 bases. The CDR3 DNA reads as TGTGCCAGCAGTTTAGGCGGACAGGGTGACTACGAGCAGTACTTC. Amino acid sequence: CASSLGGQGDYEQYF. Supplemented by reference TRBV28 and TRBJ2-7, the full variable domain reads DVKVTQSSRYLVKRTGEKVFLECVQDMDHENMFWYRQDPGLGLRLIYFSYDVKMKEKGDIPEGYSVSREKKERFSLILESASTNQTSMYLCASSLGGQGDYEQYFGPGTRLTVT.